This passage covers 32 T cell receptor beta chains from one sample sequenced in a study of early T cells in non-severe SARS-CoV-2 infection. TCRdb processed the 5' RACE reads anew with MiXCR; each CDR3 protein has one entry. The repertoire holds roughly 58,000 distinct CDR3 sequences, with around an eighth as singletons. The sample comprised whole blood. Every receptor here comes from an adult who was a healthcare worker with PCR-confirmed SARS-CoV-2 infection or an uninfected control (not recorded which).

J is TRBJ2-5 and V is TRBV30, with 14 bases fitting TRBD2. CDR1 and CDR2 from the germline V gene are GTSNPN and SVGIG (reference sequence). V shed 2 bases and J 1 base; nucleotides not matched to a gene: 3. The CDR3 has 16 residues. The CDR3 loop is CAWSQGLAGAQETQYF. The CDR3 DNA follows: TGTGCCTGGAGTCAGGGACTAGCGGGGGCCCAAGAGACCCAGTACTTC.

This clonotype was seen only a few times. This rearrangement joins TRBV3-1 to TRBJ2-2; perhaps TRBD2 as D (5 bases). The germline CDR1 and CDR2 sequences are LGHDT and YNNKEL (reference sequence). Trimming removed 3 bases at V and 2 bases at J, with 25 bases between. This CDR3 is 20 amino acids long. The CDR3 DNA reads TGTGCCAGCAGCCATCTGATCGGGGTAGCCGACCTTTTTAACACCGGGGAGCTGTTTTTT. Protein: CASSHLIGVADLFNTGELFF.

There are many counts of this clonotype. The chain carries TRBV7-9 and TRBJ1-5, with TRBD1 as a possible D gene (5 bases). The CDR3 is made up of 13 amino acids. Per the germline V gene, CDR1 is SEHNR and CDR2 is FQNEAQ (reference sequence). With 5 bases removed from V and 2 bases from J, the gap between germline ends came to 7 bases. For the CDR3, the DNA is TGTGCCAGCAGCCGGGGCCGCAATCAGCCCCAGCATTTT. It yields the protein CASSRGRNQPQHF.

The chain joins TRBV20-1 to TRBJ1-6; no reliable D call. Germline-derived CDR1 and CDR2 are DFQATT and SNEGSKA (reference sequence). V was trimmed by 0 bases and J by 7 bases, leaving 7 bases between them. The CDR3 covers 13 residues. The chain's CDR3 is CSARDGTNSPLHF. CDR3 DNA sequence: TGCAGTGCTAGAGATGGAACCAATTCACCCCTCCACTTT.

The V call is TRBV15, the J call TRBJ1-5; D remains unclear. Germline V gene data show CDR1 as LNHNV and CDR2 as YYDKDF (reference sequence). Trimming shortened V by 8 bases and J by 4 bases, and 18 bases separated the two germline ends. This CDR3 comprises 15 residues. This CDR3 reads CATHPPEVGNQPQHF. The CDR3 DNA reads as TGTGCCACCCACCCCCCGGAGGTTGGTAATCAGCCCCAGCATTTT.

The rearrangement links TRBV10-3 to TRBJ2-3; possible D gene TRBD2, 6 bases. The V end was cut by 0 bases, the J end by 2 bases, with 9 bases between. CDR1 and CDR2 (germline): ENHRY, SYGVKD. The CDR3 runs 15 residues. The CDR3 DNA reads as TGTGCCATCAGTGAGTCCGCGGGGTCCACAGATACGCAGTATTTT. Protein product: CAISESAGSTDTQYF.

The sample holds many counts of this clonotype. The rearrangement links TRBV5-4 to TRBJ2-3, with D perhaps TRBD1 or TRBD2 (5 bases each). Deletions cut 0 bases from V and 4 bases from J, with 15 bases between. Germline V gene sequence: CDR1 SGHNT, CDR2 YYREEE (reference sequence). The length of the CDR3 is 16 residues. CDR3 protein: CASSLGRVRGADTQYF. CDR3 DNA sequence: TGTGCCAGCAGCTTGGGGCGGGTGAGGGGTGCAGATACGCAGTATTTT.

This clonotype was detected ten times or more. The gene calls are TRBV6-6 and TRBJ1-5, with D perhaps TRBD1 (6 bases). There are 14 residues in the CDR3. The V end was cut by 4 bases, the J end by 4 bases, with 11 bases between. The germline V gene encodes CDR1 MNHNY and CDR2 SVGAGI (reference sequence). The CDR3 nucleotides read TGTGCCAGCAGTTGGGGGACACCAAATCAGCCCCAGCATTTT. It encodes CASSWGTPNQPQHF.

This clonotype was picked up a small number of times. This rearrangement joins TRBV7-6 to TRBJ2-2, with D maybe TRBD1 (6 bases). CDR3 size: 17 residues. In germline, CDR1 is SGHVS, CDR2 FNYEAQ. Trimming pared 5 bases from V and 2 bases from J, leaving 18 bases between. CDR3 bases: TGTGCCAGCAGCGGACGGACAGTGGACCTAAACACCGGGGAGCTGTTTTTT. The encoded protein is CASSGRTVDLNTGELFF. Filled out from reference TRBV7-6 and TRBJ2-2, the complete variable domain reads GAGVSQSPRYKVTKRGQDVALRCDPISGHVSLYWYRQALGQGPEFLTYFNYEAQQDKSGLPNDRFSAERPEGSISTLTIQRTEQRDSAMYRCASSGRTVDLNTGELFFGEGSRLTVL.

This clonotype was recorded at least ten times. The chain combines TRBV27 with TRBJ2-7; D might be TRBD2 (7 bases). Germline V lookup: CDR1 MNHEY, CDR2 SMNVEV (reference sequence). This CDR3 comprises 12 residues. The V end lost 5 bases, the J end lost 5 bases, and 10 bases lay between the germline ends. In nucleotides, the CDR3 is TGTGCCAGCAGTAGGGGGGGGAACGAGCAGTACTTC. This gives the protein CASSRGGNEQYF.

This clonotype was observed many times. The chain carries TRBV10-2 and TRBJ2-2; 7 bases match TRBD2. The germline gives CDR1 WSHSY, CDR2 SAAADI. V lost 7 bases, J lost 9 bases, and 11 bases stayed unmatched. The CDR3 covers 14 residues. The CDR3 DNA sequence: TGCGCCAGCAAACGGGGAGGGGCGTTGCGGGAGCTGTTTTTT. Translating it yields CASKRGGALRELFF.

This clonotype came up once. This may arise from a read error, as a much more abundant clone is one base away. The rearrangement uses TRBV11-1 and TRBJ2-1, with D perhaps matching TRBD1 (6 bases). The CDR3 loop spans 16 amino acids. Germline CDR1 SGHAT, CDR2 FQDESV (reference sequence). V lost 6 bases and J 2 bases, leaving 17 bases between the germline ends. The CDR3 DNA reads TGTGCCAGCAGGGGTCTACAGGGAAAGCCCTACAATGAGCAGTTCTTC. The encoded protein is CASRGLQGKPYNEQFF.

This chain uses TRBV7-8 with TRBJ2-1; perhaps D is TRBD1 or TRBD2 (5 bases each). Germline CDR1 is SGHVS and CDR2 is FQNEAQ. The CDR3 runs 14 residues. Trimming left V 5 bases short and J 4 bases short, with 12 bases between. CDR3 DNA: TGTGCCAGCAGCCCCGGTGGGACGTACAATGAGCAGTTCTTC. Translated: CASSPGGTYNEQFF.

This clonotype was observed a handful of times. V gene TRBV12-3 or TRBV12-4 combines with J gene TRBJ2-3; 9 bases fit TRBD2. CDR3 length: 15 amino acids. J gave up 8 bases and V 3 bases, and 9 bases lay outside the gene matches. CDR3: CASSLRAGGMVTQYF. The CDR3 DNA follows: TGTGCCAGCAGTTTGCGGGCGGGGGGGATGGTTACGCAGTATTTT.

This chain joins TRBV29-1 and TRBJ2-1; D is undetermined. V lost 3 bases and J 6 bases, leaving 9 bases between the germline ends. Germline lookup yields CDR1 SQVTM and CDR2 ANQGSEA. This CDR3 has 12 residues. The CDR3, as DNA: TGCAGCGTTGACGCCCCCACCAATGAGCAGTTCTTC. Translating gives CSVDAPTNEQFF.

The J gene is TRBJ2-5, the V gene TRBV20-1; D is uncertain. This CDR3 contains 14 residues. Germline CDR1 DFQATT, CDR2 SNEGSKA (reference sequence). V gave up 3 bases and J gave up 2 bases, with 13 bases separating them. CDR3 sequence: CSASRAEVQETQYF. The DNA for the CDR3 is TGCAGTGCTAGTAGGGCCGAGGTGCAAGAGACCCAGTACTTC.

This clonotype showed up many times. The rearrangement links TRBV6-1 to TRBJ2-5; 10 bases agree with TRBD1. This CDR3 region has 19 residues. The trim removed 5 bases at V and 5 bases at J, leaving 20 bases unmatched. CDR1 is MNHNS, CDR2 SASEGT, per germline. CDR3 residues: CASSPLTQTGGGQVETQYF. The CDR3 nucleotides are TGTGCCAGCAGTCCCCTGACCCAGACAGGGGGCGGACAGGTTGAGACCCAGTACTTC.

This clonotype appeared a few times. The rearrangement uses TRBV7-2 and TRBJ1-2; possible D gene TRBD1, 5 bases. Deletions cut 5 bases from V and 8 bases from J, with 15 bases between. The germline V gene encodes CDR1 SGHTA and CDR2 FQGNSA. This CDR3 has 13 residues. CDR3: CASSLPAGGGYTF. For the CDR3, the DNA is TGTGCCAGCAGCCTACCGGCGGGGGGAGGCTACACCTTC.

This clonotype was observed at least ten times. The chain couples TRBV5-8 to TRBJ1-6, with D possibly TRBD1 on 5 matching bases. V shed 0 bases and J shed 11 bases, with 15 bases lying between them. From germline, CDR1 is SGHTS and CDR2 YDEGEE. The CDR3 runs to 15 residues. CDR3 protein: CASSLGQGFRAPLHF. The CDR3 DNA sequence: TGTGCCAGCAGCTTGGGGCAGGGATTTCGGGCACCCCTCCACTTT.

The CDR3 nucleotides are TGTGCTAGTGCGAGAGCGGGGTCCCCCGACATACGAAAAGAGACCCAGTACTTC. Its translation: CASARAGSPDIRKETQYF. The rearrangement joins TRBV12-5 to TRBJ2-5; 7 bases align to TRBD2. The CDR3 runs 18 residues. V gave up 7 bases and J gave up 3 bases; unmatched junction bases: 20. The V gene's germline CDR1 is LGHNT and CDR2 FRNRAP. Full variable domain (outside the CDR3, taken from reference TRBV12-5 and TRBJ2-5): DARVTQTPRHKVTEMGQEVTMRCQPILGHNTVFWYRQTMMQGLELLAYFRNRAPLDDSGMPKDRFSAEMPDATLATLKIQPSEPRDSAVYFCASARAGSPDIRKETQYFGPGTRLLVL.

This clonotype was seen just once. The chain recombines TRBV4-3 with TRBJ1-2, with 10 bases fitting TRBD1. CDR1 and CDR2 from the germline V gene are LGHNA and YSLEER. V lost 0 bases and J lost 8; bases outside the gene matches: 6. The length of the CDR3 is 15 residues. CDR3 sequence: CASSQEGQGNRGYTF. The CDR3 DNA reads TGCGCCAGCAGCCAAGAGGGACAGGGGAATAGAGGCTACACCTTC.

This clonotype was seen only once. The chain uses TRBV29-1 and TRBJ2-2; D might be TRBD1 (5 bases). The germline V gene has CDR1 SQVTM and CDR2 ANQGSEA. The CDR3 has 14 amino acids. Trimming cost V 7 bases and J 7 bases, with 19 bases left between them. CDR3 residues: CSGRMGRSIGELFF. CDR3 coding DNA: TGCAGCGGCCGGATGGGGCGGTCCATCGGGGAGCTGTTTTTT.

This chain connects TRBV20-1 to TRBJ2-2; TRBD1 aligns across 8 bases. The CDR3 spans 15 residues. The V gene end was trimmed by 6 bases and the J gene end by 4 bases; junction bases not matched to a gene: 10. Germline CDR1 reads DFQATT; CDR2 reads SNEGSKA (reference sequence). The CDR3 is CSATSGGAITGELFF. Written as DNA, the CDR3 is TGCAGTGCCACCTCAGGGGGCGCGATCACCGGGGAGCTGTTTTTT.

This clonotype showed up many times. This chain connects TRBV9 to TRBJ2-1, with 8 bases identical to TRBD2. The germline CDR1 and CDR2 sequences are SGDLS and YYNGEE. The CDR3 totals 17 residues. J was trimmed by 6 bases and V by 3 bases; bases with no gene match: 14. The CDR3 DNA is TGTGCCAGCAGCGCCGCCACCGCGGCGGGGGGCGGCAATGAGCAGTTCTTC. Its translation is CASSAATAAGGGNEQFF.

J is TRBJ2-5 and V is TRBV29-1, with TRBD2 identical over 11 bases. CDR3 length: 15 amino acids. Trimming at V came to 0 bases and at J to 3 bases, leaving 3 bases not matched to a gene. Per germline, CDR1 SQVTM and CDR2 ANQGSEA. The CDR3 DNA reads TGCAGCGTTGAAGACCGGGGACTAGCGGAAGAGACCCAGTACTTC. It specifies CSVEDRGLAEETQYF. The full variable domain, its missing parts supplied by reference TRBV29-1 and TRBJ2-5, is SAVISQKPSRDICQRGTSLTIQCQVDSQVTMMFWYRQQPGQSLTLIATANQGSEATYESGFVIDKFPISRPNLTFSTLTVSNMSPEDSSIYLCSVEDRGLAEETQYFGPGTRLLVL.

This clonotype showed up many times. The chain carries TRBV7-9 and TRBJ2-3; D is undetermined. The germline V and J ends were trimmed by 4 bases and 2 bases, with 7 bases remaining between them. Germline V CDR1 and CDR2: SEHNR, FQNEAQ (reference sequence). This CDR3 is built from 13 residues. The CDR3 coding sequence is TGTGCCAGCAGCTCCCAACCCACAGATACGCAGTATTTT. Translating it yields CASSSQPTDTQYF.

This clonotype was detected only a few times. The chain's CDR3 is CASSLTDPGVAGGSRQFF. The CDR3 DNA is TGTGCCAGCAGTTTAACTGATCCGGGGGTAGCGGGGGGCTCCAGACAGTTCTTC. The rearrangement uses TRBV28 and TRBJ2-1; 10 bases match TRBD2. CDR3 length: 18 amino acids. The junction had 20 bases not matched to a gene; V was cut back by 2 bases and J by 13 bases. The V gene's germline CDR1 is MDHEN and CDR2 SYDVKM.

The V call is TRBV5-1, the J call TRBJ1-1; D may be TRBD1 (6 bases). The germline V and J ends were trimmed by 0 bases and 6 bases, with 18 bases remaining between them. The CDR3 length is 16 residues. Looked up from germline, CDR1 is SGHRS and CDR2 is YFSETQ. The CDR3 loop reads CASSLGQAQGSAEAFF. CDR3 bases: TGCGCCAGCAGCTTGGGACAGGCCCAAGGTAGTGCTGAAGCTTTCTTT.

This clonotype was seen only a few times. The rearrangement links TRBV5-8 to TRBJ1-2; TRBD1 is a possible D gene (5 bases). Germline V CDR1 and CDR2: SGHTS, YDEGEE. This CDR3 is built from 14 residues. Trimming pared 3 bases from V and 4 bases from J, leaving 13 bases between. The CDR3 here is CASSSDRPLYGYTF. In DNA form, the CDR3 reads TGTGCCAGCAGCTCCGACAGACCCCTCTATGGCTACACCTTC.

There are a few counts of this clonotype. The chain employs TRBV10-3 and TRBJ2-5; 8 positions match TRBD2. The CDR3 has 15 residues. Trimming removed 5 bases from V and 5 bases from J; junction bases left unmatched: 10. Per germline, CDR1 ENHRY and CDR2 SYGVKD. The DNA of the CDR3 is TGTGCCATCAGTCCACGCGGGGGGCCGGAGGAGACCCAGTACTTC. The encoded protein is CAISPRGGPEETQYF.

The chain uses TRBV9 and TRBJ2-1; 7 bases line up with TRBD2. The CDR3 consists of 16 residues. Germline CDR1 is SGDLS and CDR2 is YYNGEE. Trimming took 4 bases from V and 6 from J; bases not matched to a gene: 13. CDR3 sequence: CASSLGDLGRGNEQFF. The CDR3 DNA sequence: TGTGCCAGCAGCCTAGGGGACCTAGGGAGGGGCAATGAGCAGTTCTTC.

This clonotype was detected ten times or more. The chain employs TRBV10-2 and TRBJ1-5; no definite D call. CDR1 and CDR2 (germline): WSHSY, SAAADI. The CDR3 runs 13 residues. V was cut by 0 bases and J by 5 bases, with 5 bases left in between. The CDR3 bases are TGCGCCAGCAGTGAGTCGGAACATCAGCCCCAGCATTTT. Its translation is CASSESEHQPQHF.